The 27 T cell receptor beta chains listed next were all sequenced from one sample in a study of blood T cell repertoires in COVID-19. Produced via immunoSEQ multiplex PCR; TCRdb's table is partial and in-frame only. The data show 95,000 to 110,000 clones, around 88% seen once. The sample taken for sequencing was peripheral blood. These receptors came from a man between 50 and 59 years old with active or convalescent COVID-19.

The chain has TRBV15 and TRBJ2-5; the D gene is possibly TRBD1 (5 bases). The CDR3 runs to 13 residues. Germline CDR1 is LNHNV and CDR2 is YYDKDF (reference sequence). Trimming shortened V by 1 base and J by 3 bases, and 6 bases separated the two germline ends. The CDR3 spells CATSRAREETQYF. The CDR3 DNA is TGTGCCACCAGCAGAGCCAGGGAAGAGACCCAGTACTTC.

The J gene is TRBJ2-4, the V gene TRBV10-3; weak D call: TRBD2 (7 bases). Trimming removed 8 bases at V and 5 bases at J, with 10 bases between. Looked up from germline, CDR1 is ENHRY and CDR2 is SYGVKD. The CDR3 consists of 12 residues. The CDR3 nucleotides read TGTGCCATCGGGGAGGGGGAAAACATTCAGTACTTC. Protein sequence: CAIGEGENIQYF.

This clone was observed a handful of times. The V and J genes are TRBV21-1 and TRBJ1-2; the table names TRBD1, a call not compared with the DNA. TRBV21-1 constitutes a pseudogene. This CDR3 comprises 15 residues. Written as DNA, the CDR3 is TGTGCCAGCAGCAGAAGACAGGGAAAGGAGTGCGGCTACACCTTC. It translates to CASSRRQGKECGYTF.

The gene calls are TRBV27 and TRBJ2-3; TRBD2 is a possible D gene (7 bases). V was cut by 6 bases and J by 2 bases, with 15 bases left in between. The germline CDR1 and CDR2 sequences are MNHEY and SMNVEV (reference sequence). The CDR3 runs 15 residues. CDR3 in DNA: TGTGCCAGCAGCCCACGGGCGGGGGCCACAGATACGCAGTATTTT. As protein: CASSPRAGATDTQYF.

The chain uses TRBV18 and TRBJ1-2; D is unresolved. Trimming took 4 bases from V and 6 from J, leaving 12 bases between them. This CDR3 comprises 13 residues. In germline, CDR1 is KGHSH, CDR2 LQKENI. The CDR3 protein is CASSLTIEDGYTF. In nucleotides, the CDR3 is TGTGCCAGCTCACTGACGATCGAGGATGGCTACACCTTC.

This clone showed up just once. This rearrangement joins TRBV30 to TRBJ1-4, with TRBD1 matching 7 bases. CDR1 and CDR2 from the germline V gene are GTSNPN and SVGIG (reference sequence). This CDR3 is built from 13 residues. Trimming cost V 1 base and J 10 bases; bases outside gene matches: 6. CDR3 sequence reads: CAWSARQGRKLFF. Here the CDR3 DNA reads TGTGCCTGGAGTGCCCGACAGGGACGAAAACTGTTTTTT.

This chain links TRBV5-1 with TRBJ2-2; 8 nucleotides agree with TRBD2. V dropped 6 bases and J dropped 6; count of bases not matched to a gene: 16. Germline CDR1 and CDR2: SGHRS and YFSETQ. The CDR3 totals 17 residues. The CDR3 DNA reads as TGCGCCAGCAAGGAAGCAACGGGACTAGGTCCATCCGGGGAGCTGTTTTTT. Translation gives CASKEATGLGPSGELFF.

The gene calls are TRBV13 and TRBJ2-7; 7 bases are shared with TRBD1. CDR3 length: 15 amino acids. Germline lookup yields CDR1 PRHDT and CDR2 FYEKMQ (reference sequence). Germline trimming cut 5 bases from V and 0 bases from J; bases unmatched to any gene: 7. The DNA for the CDR3 is TGTGCCAGCAGCCTCGGGACAGCTGTCTCCTACGAGCAGTACTTC. Translated, it gives CASSLGTAVSYEQYF.

The rearrangement joins TRBV19 to TRBJ1-5, with 7 bases lining up with TRBD1. Germline trimming cut 5 bases from V and 4 bases from J; bases unmatched to any gene: 2. This CDR3 spans 13 amino acids. Germline V gene lookup returns CDR1 LNHDA and CDR2 SQIVND (reference sequence). The CDR3 DNA reads as TGTGCCAGTAGTGGGACAGCAAATCAGCCCCAGCATTTT. Translating it yields CASSGTANQPQHF.

V usage is TRBV6-1 and J usage is TRBJ2-1; 9 bases match TRBD2. The V gene's germline CDR1 is MNHNS and CDR2 SASEGT. J gave up 8 bases and V 0 bases, and 5 bases lay outside the gene matches. This CDR3 comprises 15 residues. The CDR3 nucleotides read TGTGCCAGCAGTGAAGCCCCTAGCGGGGCTTATGAGCAGTTCTTC. Its protein is CASSEAPSGAYEQFF.

The genes are TRBV3-1 (or the pseudogene TRBV3-2) and TRBJ2-7; no reliable D call. Germline V lookup: CDR1 LGHDT, CDR2 YNNKEL (reference sequence). The CDR3 has 13 amino acids. V was pared by 0 bases and J by 6 bases, with 9 bases between. In DNA form, the CDR3 reads TGTGCCAGCAGCCAAGATCCTAGTCCCGAGCAGTACTTC. This encodes CASSQDPSPEQYF.

The chain uses TRBV7-2 and TRBJ1-4; 10 nucleotides agree with TRBD1. Germline loops: CDR1 SGHTA, CDR2 FQGNSA. V shed 5 bases and J 4 bases; nucleotides not matched to a gene: 4. This CDR3 is built from 15 residues. This chain's CDR3 is CASSPGTGVNEKLFF. The CDR3 coding sequence is TGTGCCAGCAGCCCGGGGACAGGGGTTAATGAAAAACTGTTTTTT.

The chain is built from TRBV7-8 and TRBJ2-4, with 7 bases identical to TRBD1. J was trimmed by 5 bases and V by 0 bases; bases with no gene match: 1. From germline, CDR1 is SGHVS and CDR2 FQNEAQ. The CDR3 sequence is 14 residues long. CDR3 in DNA: TGTGCCAGCAGCTTAGCGGGGACAGAAAACATTCAGTACTTC. Translation gives CASSLAGTENIQYF.

This clone appeared a single time. V usage is TRBV7-6 and J usage is TRBJ2-2; D is possibly TRBD2 (5 bases). Trimming removed 5 bases at V and 0 bases at J, with 16 bases between. This CDR3 region has 17 residues. Germline loops: CDR1 SGHVS, CDR2 FNYEAQ. This CDR3 reads CASSPMASPTNTGELFF. CDR3 in DNA: TGTGCCAGCAGCCCCATGGCTAGCCCCACGAACACCGGGGAGCTGTTTTTT. Drawing the rest from reference TRBV7-6 and TRBJ2-2, the complete variable domain is GAGVSQSPRYKVTKRGQDVALRCDPISGHVSLYWYRQALGQGPEFLTYFNYEAQQDKSGLPNDRFSAERPEGSISTLTIQRTEQRDSAMYRCASSPMASPTNTGELFFGEGSRLTVL.

V is TRBV5-1 and J is TRBJ1-1; perhaps TRBD1 as D (6 bases). The CDR3 runs to 15 residues. Trimming left V 7 bases short and J 4 bases short, with 20 bases between. Germline CDR1 and CDR2: SGHRS and YFSETQ. In DNA form, the CDR3 reads TGCGCCAGCGGTTCACGTTGGACAGAGGGCACTGAAGCTTTCTTT. Its protein product is CASGSRWTEGTEAFF.

V is TRBV30 and J is TRBJ1-3, with D uncertain. The V and J ends lost 3 bases and 4 bases respectively, with 7 bases between them. CDR1 and CDR2 (germline): GTSNPN, SVGIG (reference sequence). The CDR3 has 12 residues. This CDR3 is CAWSPAGNTIYF. In DNA form, the CDR3 reads TGTGCCTGGAGCCCCGCGGGAAACACCATATATTTT. Full variable domain (remainder filled in from reference TRBV30 and TRBJ1-3): SQTIHQWPATLVQPVGSPLSLECTVEGTSNPNLYWYRQAAGRGLQLLFYSVGIGQISSEVPQNLSASRPQDRQFILSSKKLLLSDSGFYLCAWSPAGNTIYFGEGSWLTVV.

The chain combines TRBV6-5 with TRBJ1-4; D is undetermined. Germline CDR1 is MNHEY and CDR2 is SVGAGI. Trimming took 7 bases from V and 5 from J, leaving 14 bases between them. This CDR3 comprises 14 residues. CDR3 protein: CASTALGLNEKLFF. The DNA of the CDR3 is TGTGCCAGCACCGCGCTAGGCCTAAATGAAAAACTGTTTTTT.

CDR3 sequence reads: CASSFPGQGEKLFF. In nucleotides, the CDR3 is TGCGCCAGCAGCTTTCCGGGACAGGGAGAAAAACTGTTTTTT. The V gene is TRBV5-1, the J gene TRBJ1-4; 9 bases align to TRBD1. CDR3 length equals 14 residues. V lost 2 bases, J lost 8 bases, and 4 bases stayed unmatched. Germline lookup yields CDR1 SGHRS and CDR2 YFSETQ.

The chain carries TRBV11-2 and TRBJ1-1; 7 nucleotides line up with TRBD1. The ends lost 2 bases at V and 7 bases at J; junction bases unmatched: 10. There are 15 residues in the CDR3. Germline-derived CDR1 and CDR2 are SGHAT and FQNNGV. The CDR3 nucleotides read TGTGCCAGCAGCTTAATCCCTCCGGGACAGTTTGAAGCTTTCTTT. Its protein is CASSLIPPGQFEAFF.

The chain carries TRBV27 and TRBJ2-2, with 8 bases that match TRBD1. V shed 4 bases, J shed 5 bases, and the junction held 3 bases outside the gene matches. The CDR3 runs 14 residues. Germline values: CDR1 MNHEY, CDR2 SMNVEV (reference sequence). The CDR3 DNA reads TGTGCCAGCAGTTCTGGACAGGGAACCGGGGAGCTGTTTTTT. It specifies CASSSGQGTGELFF.

The chain uses TRBV5-6 and TRBJ2-7; 8 positions agree with TRBD1. This CDR3 has 14 amino acids. Trimming took 4 bases from V and 3 from J; bases not matched to a gene: 6. Germline lookup yields CDR1 SGHDT and CDR2 YYEEEE. CDR3 protein: CASSRGQGGYEQYF. The CDR3 DNA reads as TGTGCCAGCAGCCGAGGACAGGGAGGCTACGAGCAGTACTTC.

The rearrangement links TRBV13 to TRBJ2-1; 9 bases are a match to TRBD2. J gave up 5 bases and V 4 bases, and 12 bases lay outside the gene matches. There are 17 residues in the CDR3. CDR1 and CDR2 (germline): PRHDT, FYEKMQ (reference sequence). The DNA of the CDR3 is TGTGCCAGCAGCTCTACAACACGAGCGGGAGGTAACAATGAGCAGTTCTTC. Its protein product is CASSSTTRAGGNNEQFF.

The chain is built from TRBV10-3 and TRBJ2-1; 9 bases match TRBD2. CDR1 and CDR2 (germline): ENHRY, SYGVKD. The CDR3 runs to 15 residues. Losses at the gene ends were 5 bases for V and 3 bases for J; bases not matched to a gene: 5. The CDR3 DNA sequence: TGTGCCATCAGTCTAGCGGGACAAGGCTACAATGAGCAGTTCTTC. It translates to CAISLAGQGYNEQFF.

This sequence joins TRBV6-5 and TRBJ2-1; TRBD1 matches at 10 bases. Germline CDR1 reads MNHEY; CDR2 reads SVGAGI. Unmatched junction bases numbered 5, after V lost 1 base and J lost 8 bases. The CDR3 loop spans 15 amino acids. For the CDR3, the DNA is TGTGCCAGCAGTTACTTGGGACAGGGGTTAGATGAGCAGTTCTTC. This gives the protein CASSYLGQGLDEQFF.

The chain combines TRBV5-8 with TRBJ2-1; 12 nucleotides agree with TRBD2. From germline, CDR1 is SGHTS and CDR2 YDEGEE. V dropped 4 bases and J dropped 8; count of bases not matched to a gene: 7. This CDR3 has 15 amino acids. The CDR3 region has the DNA TGTGCCAGCAGCCCTTGGCGACTAGCGGGAGATGAGCAGTTCTTC. Its protein is CASSPWRLAGDEQFF.

This clone came up once. The chain recombines TRBV7-8 with TRBJ1-1; D may be TRBD1 (6 bases). Looked up from germline, CDR1 is SGHVS and CDR2 is FQNEAQ. The CDR3 contains 14 residues. V was trimmed by 2 bases and J by 2 bases, leaving 9 bases between them. CDR3 sequence reads: CASSLNRENTEAFF. The CDR3 bases are TGTGCCAGCAGCTTAAACAGGGAAAACACTGAAGCTTTCTTT.

The chain joins TRBV5-4 to TRBJ2-3; the D gene is possibly TRBD1 (6 bases). V was clipped by 1 base and J by 0 bases, with 9 bases between them. CDR1 and CDR2 from the germline V gene are SGHNT and YYREEE (reference sequence). The CDR3 length is 15 residues. The CDR3 region has the DNA TGTGCCAGCAGCTTGCAGGGGCCAAGCACAGATACGCAGTATTTT. It specifies CASSLQGPSTDTQYF.